Below, one T cell receptor (beta chain) is given with its context. These data are taken from a study of cytomegalovirus exposure and HLA in healthy donors. The study ran its PCR with 60 Vbeta and 13 Jbeta primers. Measured with immunoSEQ multiplex PCR; TCRdb has only the in-frame clones, and not every one. The sample includes approximately 140,000 clones, 82% of them seen just once. Germline lookup yields CDR1 SQVTM and CDR2 ANQGSEA. Unmatched junction bases numbered 9, after V lost 7 bases and J lost 2 bases. The CDR3 covers 15 residues. This sequence originates from a man aged 18 to 30 in good health and CMV-seropositive. The rearrangement joins TRBV29-1 to TRBJ2-3, with TRBD2 matching over 10 bases. The sequenced sample was PBMCs. The CDR3 DNA sequence: TGCAGCGCCGCCCAGACTAGCGGGTCCACAGATACGCAGTATTTT. Translation gives CSAAQTSGSTDTQYF.